This is a list of T cell receptor beta chains from one sample in a study of blood T cell repertoires in COVID-19. Repertoires were generated with immunoSEQ multiplex PCR, while TCRdb's copy carries only in-frame clones and drops some. The sample yields under 170,000 clones, 65% to 90% seen once. What was sequenced was peripheral blood. Source of these receptors: a man in his 70s with acute or convalescent COVID-19. Both conserved end residues are part of each CDR3. D genes are given only for firm matches. Size is omitted from some rows. Given values are once, few, many or a class for expanded clones.

D	V	size	J	DNA	CDR3
TRBD1	TRBV5-5	-	TRBJ1-1	TGTGCCAGCACCCTTGACAGGGCAAATGAAGCTTTCTTT	CASTLDRANEAFF
TRBD1	TRBV28	-	TRBJ2-2	TGTGCCATCCAATCCGGGACAGGGGCCGTCGGGGAGCTGTTTTTT	CAIQSGTGAVGELFF
TRBD1	TRBV6-2/TRBV6-3	-	TRBJ2-7	TGTGCCAGCAGTTACGGGACAGGGGTATCCTACGAGCAGTACTTC	CASSYGTGVSYEQYF
-	TRBV6-5	-	TRBJ2-2	TGTGCCAGCAGTTACGGCAGGGTGGACACCGGGGAGCTGTTTTTT	CASSYGRVDTGELFF
-	TRBV18	-	TRBJ2-5	TGTGCCAGCTCACCAGGGGGCGGAGGAGAGACCCAGTACTTC	CASSPGGGGETQYF
TRBD1	TRBV19	-	TRBJ1-1	TGTGCCAGTACCCGGGGGACAGGAACACTGGGGACTGAAGCTTTCTTT	CASTRGTGTLGTEAFF
TRBD1	TRBV30	few	TRBJ1-5	TGTGCCTGGAGTGGAGGGGGCAGGCAGCCCCAGCATTTT	CAWSGGGRQPQHF
-	TRBV18	-	TRBJ2-7	TGTGCCAGCTCACCATGGACGGCGGGAATACTCGAGCAGTACTTC	CASSPWTAGILEQYF
TRBD1	TRBV5-4	-	TRBJ2-7	TGTGCCAGCAGAACCGGGACAGGGGTTGGGGAGCAGTACTTC	CASRTGTGVGEQYF
TRBD2	TRBV24-1	-	TRBJ2-7	TGTGCCACCAGTGACCCCGGGACTAGCTACGAGCAGTACTTC	CATSDPGTSYEQYF
-	TRBV7-2	-	TRBJ2-1	TGTGCCAGCACGCGGTCCTCCTACAATGAGCAGTTCTTC	CASTRSSYNEQFF
TRBD2	TRBV6-2/TRBV6-3	-	TRBJ2-7	TGTGCCAGCAGTACCCAGCGGGAGGGTTCCTACGAGCAGTACTTC	CASSTQREGSYEQYF
-	TRBV28	once	TRBJ1-2	TGTGCCAGCAGTCTACTAAAAAAGCCCGACCGTGGCTACACCTTC	CASSLLKKPDRGYTF
-	TRBV27	few	TRBJ1-4	TGTGCCAGCAGTTTATCCGGGTCCTACGGGGAAAAACTGTTTTTT	CASSLSGSYGEKLFF
-	TRBV19	few	TRBJ1-1	TGTGCCAGTAGTATCCAGGGGAGCACTGAAGCTTTCTTT	CASSIQGSTEAFF
-	TRBV6-1	-	TRBJ1-2	TGTGCCAGCAGTGACAGGTTAGGAGGCTACACCTTC	CASSDRLGGYTF
TRBD1	TRBV28	-	TRBJ1-5	TGTGCCAGCAGGGGGGACAGCCCCAACACCCAGCCCCAGCATTTT	CASRGDSPNTQPQHF
-	TRBV27	-	TRBJ2-3	TGTGCCAGCAGTCCCTGGAACGGTGCGGCAGATACGCAGTATTTT	CASSPWNGAADTQYF
TRBD1	TRBV30	-	TRBJ2-1	TGTGCCTGGACTCAGGGGGCGGGGGAGCAGTTCTTC	CAWTQGAGEQFF
-	TRBV9	-	TRBJ2-5	TGTGCCAGCAGCTCCAGCGCCCGAGAGACCCAGTACTTC	CASSSSARETQYF
TRBD1	TRBV5-4	few	TRBJ1-6	TGTGCCAGCAGCTGGGACAGGGGAAATTCACCCCTCCACTTT	CASSWDRGNSPLHF
-	TRBV29-1	-	TRBJ1-1	TGCAGCGTTGGGGGCAGGATGCACACTGAAGCTTTCTTT	CSVGGRMHTEAFF
-	TRBV19	-	TRBJ1-2	TGTGCCAGTAGTATGAAACTGTACTATGGCTACACCTTC	CASSMKLYYGYTF
-	TRBV7-3	-	TRBJ2-5	TGTGCCAGCAGCTTAAGTGCGGCGGGATGGGAGACCCAGTACTTC	CASSLSAAGWETQYF
TRBD2	TRBV13	-	TRBJ2-7	TGTGCCAGCAGCTTAGGACCGGGACTAGTCTACGAGCAGTACTTC	CASSLGPGLVYEQYF
-	TRBV30	-	TRBJ2-3	TGTGCCTGGAGTGTACCCAGGAGGACAGGCACAGATACGCAGTATTTT	CAWSVPRRTGTDTQYF
-	TRBV7-9	-	TRBJ2-5	TGTGCCAGCAGCTACGGAGGACCCGGCCAAGAGACCCAGTACTTC	CASSYGGPGQETQYF
-	TRBV18	-	TRBJ2-1	TGTGCCAGCTCCCCCGGGGGTTCCTACAATGAGCAGTTCTTC	CASSPGGSYNEQFF
TRBD1	TRBV9	-	TRBJ2-7	TGTGCCAGCAGCCTCCGGACAGGGGAAAGTGGCGAGCAGTACTTC	CASSLRTGESGEQYF
-	TRBV27	-	TRBJ1-5	TGTGCCAGCAGTTCTCGTAGCAATCAGCCCCAGCATTTT	CASSSRSNQPQHF
TRBD2	TRBV28	-	TRBJ2-2	TGTGCCAGCAGTTTATTACCAACTAGCGCGAACACCGGGGAGCTGTTTTTT	CASSLLPTSANTGELFF
-	TRBV4-1	-	TRBJ2-1	TGCGCCAGCAGCCAAGATTCGGGGTCGAAGGGTAGCTCCTACAATGAGCAGTTCTTC	CASSQDSGSKGSSYNEQFF
TRBD1	TRBV27	-	TRBJ2-5	TGTGCCAGCAGTACGGGGACAGAATCGTACCAAGAGACCCAGTACTTC	CASSTGTESYQETQYF
TRBD1	TRBV7-9	-	TRBJ1-3	TGTGCCAGCAGCTTACCGCTCGACAGGGATGGAAACACCATATATTTT	CASSLPLDRDGNTIYF
TRBD1	TRBV5-6	-	TRBJ1-1	TGTGCCAGCAGCTTAGGGACAGCCACTGAAGCTTTCTTT	CASSLGTATEAFF
-	TRBV27	-	TRBJ2-3	TGTGCCAGCAGTCGGGACGGGAGAGGAGATACGCAGTATTTT	CASSRDGRGDTQYF
TRBD1	TRBV5-5	-	TRBJ1-2	TGTGCCAGCAGCCATTCGACAGGGGGTAGCTATGGCTACACCTTC	CASSHSTGGSYGYTF